The T cell receptor beta chain under discussion was sequenced for a study of T-cell reconstitution after alpha-beta-depleted transplantation in children. During its preparation, the TCRbeta library received unique molecular identifiers. One entry per CDR3 protein, called by TCRdb with MiXCR from the PCR reads. The sample lists around 960,000 distinct CDR3 sequences, under 30% occurring once. The CDR3 is 16 amino acids. V gave up 2 bases and J gave up 0 bases, with 11 bases separating them. V and J are TRBV12-3 or TRBV12-4 and TRBJ1-3; tentatively, D is TRBD1 (6 bases). The starting material was PBMCs, mostly from graft donor cells, obtained 360 days after TCRalphabeta/CD19-depleted stem cell transplant. This sequence originates from a boy under two years old who had a stem cell transplant for SCID, so the T cells may come from the graft donor. In DNA form, the CDR3 reads TGTGCCAGCAGTTTAAGGGGGGCTTACTCTGGAAACACCATATATTTT. As protein: CASSLRGAYSGNTIYF.